These 7 T cell receptor beta chains originate from one sample sequenced in a study of control samples from healthy donors and cancer patients. Data came from immunoSEQ multiplex PCR; TCRdb stores just in-frame clones and leaves some out. The sample consists of about 98,000 clones, roughly 78% of them appearing once. The sample was blood. The receptors originated from a man in his sixties in good health.

This clone came up once. This chain links TRBV14 with TRBJ1-4; D is unclear. The CDR3 spans 15 residues. The germline CDR1 and CDR2 sequences are SGHDN and FVKESK. V dropped 1 base and J dropped 4 bases, with 10 bases sitting between them. The CDR3 bases are TGTGCCAGCAGCCAAGTTAATAGGTTTAATGAAAAACTGTTTTTT. It translates to CASSQVNRFNEKLFF.

The chain uses TRBV18 and TRBJ2-1; 8 bases are a match to TRBD2. V lost 6 bases, J lost 8 bases, and 9 bases stayed unmatched. The CDR3 contains 14 residues. Germline V gives CDR1 KGHSH, CDR2 LQKENI. The CDR3 DNA is TGTGCCAGCTCGGGCGGAGCGGGGGATTATGAGCAGTTCTTC. This translates into CASSGGAGDYEQFF.

V and J are TRBV7-6 and TRBJ1-2; 9 positions match TRBD1. CDR3 length: 15 amino acids. With V trimmed by 5 bases and J by 0 bases, 4 bases remained unmatched. CDR1 SGHVS and CDR2 FNYEAQ come from the germline V gene. CDR3 in DNA: TGTGCCAGCAGCCTGGGACAGGGAGCTAACTATGGCTACACCTTC. The encoded protein is CASSLGQGANYGYTF.

The J gene is TRBJ2-2, the V gene TRBV30; D call uncertain. With 3 bases removed from V and 3 bases from J, the gap between germline ends came to 5 bases. Germline loops: CDR1 GTSNPN, CDR2 SVGIG (reference sequence). This CDR3 region has 12 residues. The CDR3 nucleotides read TGTGCCTGGAGGAGCTACACCGGGGAGCTGTTTTTT. Translated, it gives CAWRSYTGELFF.

This chain joins TRBV28 and TRBJ2-1; D unresolved. Trimming pared 3 bases from V and 5 bases from J, leaving 11 bases between. In germline, CDR1 is MDHEN, CDR2 SYDVKM. The CDR3 totals 14 residues. The CDR3 DNA is TGTGCCAGCAGTTTGAGTCCCAGAAACAATGAGCAGTTCTTC. It codes for CASSLSPRNNEQFF.

The chain joins TRBV6-1 to TRBJ2-2; 10 positions agree with TRBD1. This CDR3 region has 16 residues. Losses at the gene ends were 4 bases for V and 3 bases for J; bases not matched to a gene: 5. CDR1 and CDR2 (germline): MNHNS, SASEGT. CDR3 loop: CASSGPGTGDTGELFF. The CDR3 nucleotides read TGTGCCAGCAGTGGACCCGGGACAGGGGACACCGGGGAGCTGTTTTTT.

This rearrangement joins TRBV15 to TRBJ2-1, with 8 nucleotides matching TRBD1. V was pared by 7 bases and J by 15 bases, with 17 bases of the junction left unmatched. Germline V gene sequence: CDR1 LNHNV, CDR2 YYDKDF (reference sequence). The CDR3 contains 14 residues. The chain's CDR3 is CATTRSGDRTGRFF. DNA of the CDR3: TGTGCCACCACCCGATCGGGGGACCGGACAGGGCGGTTCTTC.